This T cell receptor (beta chain) was retrieved from a study of blood T cells in healthy people across ages. Findings of the study overall: Aged donors had fewer naive CD4+ cells and lower diversity than long-lived donors. As age increased, TCR beta diversity per million T cells fell in a roughly linear fashion.

Healthy individuals of Caucasian origin from Russia, aged about 6 to 90, served as donors. In this sample, this clonotype turned up a few times. Antigen: not known. CDR3 size: 16 residues. Trimming cost V 0 bases and J 1 base; bases outside gene matches: 5. In germline, CDR1 is LGHNT, CDR2 FRNRAP. Through a sample-barcoded 5' primer and a J-beta primer mix, a second PCR was run for roughly 7 to 11 cycles. Each CDR3 protein is one row after TCRdb ran MiXCR on the 5' RACE reads. The data hold some 850,000 distinct CDR3 sequences, with 20% to 30% observed a single time. In addition, the sample was reused for a study of T cells of mothers and their children. From that report: Slightly, though not significantly, more overlap was seen in related than in unrelated mother-child pairs.

This sequence was found in a boy aged 5 to 17 in good health. Material: blood. J is TRBJ2-5 and V is TRBV12-5; 7 bases match TRBD1. In DNA, the CDR3 is TGTGCTAGTGGTTTGGTACTTGGACAGGCCCAAGAGACCCAGTACTTC. Translation gives CASGLVLGQAQETQYF.